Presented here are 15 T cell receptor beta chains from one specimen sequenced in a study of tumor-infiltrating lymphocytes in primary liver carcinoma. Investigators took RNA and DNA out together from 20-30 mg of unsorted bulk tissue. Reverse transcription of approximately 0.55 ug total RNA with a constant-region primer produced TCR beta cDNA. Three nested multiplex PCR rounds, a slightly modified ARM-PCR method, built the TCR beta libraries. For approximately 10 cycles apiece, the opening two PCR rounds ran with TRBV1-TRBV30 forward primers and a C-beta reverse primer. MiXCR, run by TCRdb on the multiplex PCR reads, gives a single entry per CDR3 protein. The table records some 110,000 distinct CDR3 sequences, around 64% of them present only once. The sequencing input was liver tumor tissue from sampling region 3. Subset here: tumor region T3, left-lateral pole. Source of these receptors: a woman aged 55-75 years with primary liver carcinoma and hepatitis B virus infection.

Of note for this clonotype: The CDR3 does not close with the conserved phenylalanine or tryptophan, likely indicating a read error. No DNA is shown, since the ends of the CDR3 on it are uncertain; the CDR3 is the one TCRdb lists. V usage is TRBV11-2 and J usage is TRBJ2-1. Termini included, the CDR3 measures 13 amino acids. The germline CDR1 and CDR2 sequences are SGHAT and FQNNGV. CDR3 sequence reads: CASSLDLADERFL.

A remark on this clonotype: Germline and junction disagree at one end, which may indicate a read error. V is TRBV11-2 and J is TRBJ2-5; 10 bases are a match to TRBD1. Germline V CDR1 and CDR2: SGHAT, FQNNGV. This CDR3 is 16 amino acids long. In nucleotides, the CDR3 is TGCGCCGGCAGCTTATCGCGGACAGGGGGACAAGAGACCCAGTACTTC. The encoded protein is CAGSLSRTGGQETQYF.

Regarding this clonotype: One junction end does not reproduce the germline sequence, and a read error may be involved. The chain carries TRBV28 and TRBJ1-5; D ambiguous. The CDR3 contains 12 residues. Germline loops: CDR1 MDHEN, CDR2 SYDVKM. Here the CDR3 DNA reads TGTGCCAGCACCTCAACGGGTCAGACCCAGCATTTT. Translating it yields CASTSTGQTQHF.

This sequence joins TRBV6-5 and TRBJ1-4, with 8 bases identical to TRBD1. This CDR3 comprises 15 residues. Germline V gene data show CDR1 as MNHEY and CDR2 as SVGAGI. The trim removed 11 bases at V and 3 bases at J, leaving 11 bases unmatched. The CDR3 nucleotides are TGTGCCGGCACTTACAGGGGGGCGGCTAATGAAAAACTGTTTTTT. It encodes CAGTYRGAANEKLFF.

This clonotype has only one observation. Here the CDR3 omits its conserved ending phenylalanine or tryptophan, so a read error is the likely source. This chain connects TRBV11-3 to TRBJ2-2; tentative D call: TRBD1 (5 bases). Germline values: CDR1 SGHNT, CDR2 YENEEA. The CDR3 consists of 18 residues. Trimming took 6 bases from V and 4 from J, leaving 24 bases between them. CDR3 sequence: CASSLKVQGRKSTGELFL. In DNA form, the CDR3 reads TGTGCCAGCAGTTTAAAGGTTCAGGGAAGGAAGAGCACCGGGGAGCTGTTTCTT.

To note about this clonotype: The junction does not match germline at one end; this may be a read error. The DNA of the CDR3 is TGTGCCACCGGTGATCGACCGAGGACAGGGGGGCGCACAGATACGCAGTATTTT. Its protein product is CATGDRPRTGGRTDTQYF. The chain has TRBV24-1 and TRBJ2-3; 10 nucleotides match TRBD1. The CDR3 totals 18 residues. The germline gives CDR1 KGHDR, CDR2 SFDVKD.

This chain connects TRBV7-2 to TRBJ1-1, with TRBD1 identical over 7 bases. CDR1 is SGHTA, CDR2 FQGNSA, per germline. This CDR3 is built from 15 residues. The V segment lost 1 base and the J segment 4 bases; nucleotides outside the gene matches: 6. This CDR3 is CASSLEGYRGTEAFF. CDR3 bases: TGTGCCAGCAGCTTAGAAGGTTACAGGGGCACTGAAGCTTTCTTT. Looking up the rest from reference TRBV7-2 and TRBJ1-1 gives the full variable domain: GAGVSQSPSNKVTEKGKDVELRCDPISGHTALYWYRQSLGQGLEFLIYFQGNSAPDKSGLPSDRFSAERTGGSVSTLTIQRTQQEDSAVYLCASSLEGYRGTEAFFGQGTRLTVV.

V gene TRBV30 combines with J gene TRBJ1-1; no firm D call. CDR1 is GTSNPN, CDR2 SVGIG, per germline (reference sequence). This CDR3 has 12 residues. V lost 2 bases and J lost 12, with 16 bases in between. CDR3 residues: CAWSRVGCIPFF. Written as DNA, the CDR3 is TGTGCCTGGAGTCGGGTCGGATGTATTCCTTTCTTT.

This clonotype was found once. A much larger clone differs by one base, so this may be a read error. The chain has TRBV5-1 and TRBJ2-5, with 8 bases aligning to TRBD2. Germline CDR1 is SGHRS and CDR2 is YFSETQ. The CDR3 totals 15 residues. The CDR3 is CTSSFIGTSQETQYF. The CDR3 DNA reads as TGCACCAGCAGCTTCATAGGGACTAGCCAAGAGACCCAGTACTTC.

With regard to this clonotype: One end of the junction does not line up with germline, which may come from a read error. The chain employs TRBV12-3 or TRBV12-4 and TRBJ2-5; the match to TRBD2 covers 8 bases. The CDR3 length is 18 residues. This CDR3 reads CASSLLKAGVGRTETHYF. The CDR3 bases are TGTGCCAGCAGTCTCCTTAAAGCGGGGGTCGGGAGAACGGAGACCCATTACTTC.

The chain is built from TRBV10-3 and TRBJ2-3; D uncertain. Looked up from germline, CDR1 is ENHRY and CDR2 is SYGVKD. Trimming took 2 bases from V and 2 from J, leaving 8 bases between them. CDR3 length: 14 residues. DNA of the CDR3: TGTGCCATCAGTGAGGGGCAGAACACAGATACGCAGTATTTT. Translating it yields CAISEGQNTDTQYF.

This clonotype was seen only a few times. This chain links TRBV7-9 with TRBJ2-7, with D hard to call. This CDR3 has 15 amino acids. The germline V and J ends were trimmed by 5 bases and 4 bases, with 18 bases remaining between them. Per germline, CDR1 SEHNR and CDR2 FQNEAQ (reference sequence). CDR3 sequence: CASSRSPNGPYEQYF. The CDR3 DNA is TGTGCCAGCAGCCGCTCGCCTAACGGCCCTTACGAGCAGTACTTC.

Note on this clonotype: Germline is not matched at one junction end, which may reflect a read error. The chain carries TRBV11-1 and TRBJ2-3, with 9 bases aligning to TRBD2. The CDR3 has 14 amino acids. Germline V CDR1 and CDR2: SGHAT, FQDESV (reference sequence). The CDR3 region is CVSSLRQHAGGSHF. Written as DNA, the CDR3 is TGTGTCAGCAGCTTAAGGCAACATGCGGGAGGGTCTCACTTT.

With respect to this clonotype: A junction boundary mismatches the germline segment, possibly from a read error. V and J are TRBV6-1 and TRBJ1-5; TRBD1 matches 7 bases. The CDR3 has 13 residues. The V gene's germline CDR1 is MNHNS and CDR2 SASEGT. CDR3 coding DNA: TGCGCCAGCAGTGGGACAGTCAAACAGCCCCAGCATTTT. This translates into CASSGTVKQPQHF.

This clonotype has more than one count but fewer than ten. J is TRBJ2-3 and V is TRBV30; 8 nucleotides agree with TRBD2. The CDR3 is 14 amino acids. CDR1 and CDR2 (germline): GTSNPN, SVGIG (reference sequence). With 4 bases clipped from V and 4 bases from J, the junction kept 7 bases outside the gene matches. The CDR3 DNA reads TGTGCCTGGAACCTTGGACTAGCAGCAGATACGCAGTATTTT. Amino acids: CAWNLGLAADTQYF.